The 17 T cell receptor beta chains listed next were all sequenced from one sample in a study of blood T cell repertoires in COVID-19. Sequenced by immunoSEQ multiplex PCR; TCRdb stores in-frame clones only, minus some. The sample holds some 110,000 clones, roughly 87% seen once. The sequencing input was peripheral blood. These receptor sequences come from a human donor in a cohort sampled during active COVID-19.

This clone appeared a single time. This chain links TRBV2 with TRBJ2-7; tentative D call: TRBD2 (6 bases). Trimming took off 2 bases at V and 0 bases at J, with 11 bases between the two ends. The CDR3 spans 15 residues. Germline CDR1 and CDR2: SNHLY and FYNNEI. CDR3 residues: CASSEKGLNSYEQYF. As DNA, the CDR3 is TGTGCCAGCAGTGAAAAGGGACTGAACTCCTACGAGCAGTACTTC.

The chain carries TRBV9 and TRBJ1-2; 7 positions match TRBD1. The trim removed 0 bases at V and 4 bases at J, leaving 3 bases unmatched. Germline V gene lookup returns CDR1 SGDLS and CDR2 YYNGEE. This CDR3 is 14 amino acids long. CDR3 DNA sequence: TGTGCCAGCAGCGTAGACGGGACAGCCTATGGCTACACCTTC. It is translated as CASSVDGTAYGYTF.

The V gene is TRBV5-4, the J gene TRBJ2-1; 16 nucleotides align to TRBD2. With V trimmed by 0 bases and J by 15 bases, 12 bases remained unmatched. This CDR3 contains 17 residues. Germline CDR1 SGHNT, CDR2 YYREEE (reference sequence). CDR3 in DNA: TGTGCCAGCAGCTTGGGTTCTCCCGGGACTAGCGGGAGGGGGTGGTTCTTC. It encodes CASSLGSPGTSGRGWFF.

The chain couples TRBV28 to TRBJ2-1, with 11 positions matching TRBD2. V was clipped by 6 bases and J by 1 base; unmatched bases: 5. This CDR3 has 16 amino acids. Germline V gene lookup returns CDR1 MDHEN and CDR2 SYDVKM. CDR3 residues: CASSSTSGASYNEQFF. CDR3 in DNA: TGTGCCAGCAGCTCGACTAGCGGGGCATCCTACAATGAGCAGTTCTTC.

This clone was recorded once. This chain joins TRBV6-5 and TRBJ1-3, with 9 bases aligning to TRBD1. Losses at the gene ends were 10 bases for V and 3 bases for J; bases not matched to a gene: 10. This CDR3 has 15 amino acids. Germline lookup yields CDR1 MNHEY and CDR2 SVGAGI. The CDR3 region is CATRTGGAGGNTIYF. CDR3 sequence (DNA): TGTGCCACCAGAACAGGGGGCGCAGGTGGAAACACCATATATTTT.

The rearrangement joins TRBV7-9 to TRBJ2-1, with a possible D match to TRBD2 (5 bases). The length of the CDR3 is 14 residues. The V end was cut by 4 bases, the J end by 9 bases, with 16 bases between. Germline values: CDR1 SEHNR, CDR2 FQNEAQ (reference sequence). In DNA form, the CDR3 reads TGTGCCAGCAGCTCAAGCGGTGGGGTGGTTGAGCAGTTCTTC. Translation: CASSSSGGVVEQFF.

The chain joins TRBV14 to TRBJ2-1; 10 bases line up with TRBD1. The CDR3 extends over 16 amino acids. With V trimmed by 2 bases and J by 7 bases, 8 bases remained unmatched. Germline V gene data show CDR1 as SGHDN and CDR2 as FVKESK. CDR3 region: CASSQPVRTGGNEQFF. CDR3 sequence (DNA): TGTGCCAGCAGCCAACCGGTTCGGACAGGGGGGAATGAGCAGTTCTTC.

The CDR3 protein is CASSSRGWGEANYGYTF. The CDR3 nucleotides are TGTGCCAGCAGCTCCCGAGGGTGGGGGGAAGCTAACTATGGCTACACCTTC. The chain uses TRBV7-8 and TRBJ1-2, with D perhaps matching TRBD1 (5 bases). The length of the CDR3 is 17 residues. Germline CDR1 SGHVS, CDR2 FQNEAQ. V was clipped by 4 bases and J by 0 bases, with 18 bases between them.

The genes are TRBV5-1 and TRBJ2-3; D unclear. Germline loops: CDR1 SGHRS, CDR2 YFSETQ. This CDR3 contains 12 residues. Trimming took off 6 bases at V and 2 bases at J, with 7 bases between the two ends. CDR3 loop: CASKQNTDTQYF. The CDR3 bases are TGCGCCAGCAAACAGAACACAGATACGCAGTATTTT.

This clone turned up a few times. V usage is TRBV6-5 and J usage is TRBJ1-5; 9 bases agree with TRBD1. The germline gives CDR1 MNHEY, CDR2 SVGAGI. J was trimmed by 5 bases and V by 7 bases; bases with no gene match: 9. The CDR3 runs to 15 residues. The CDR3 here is CASTPGGQGHQPQHF. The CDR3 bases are TGTGCCAGCACCCCAGGGGGACAGGGCCATCAGCCCCAGCATTTT.

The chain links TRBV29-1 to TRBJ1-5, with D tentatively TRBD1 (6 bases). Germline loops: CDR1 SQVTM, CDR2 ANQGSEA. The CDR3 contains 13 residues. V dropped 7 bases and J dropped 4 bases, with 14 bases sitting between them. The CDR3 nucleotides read TGCAGCGCGGGTGACAGGACAAATCAGCCCCAGCATTTT. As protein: CSAGDRTNQPQHF.

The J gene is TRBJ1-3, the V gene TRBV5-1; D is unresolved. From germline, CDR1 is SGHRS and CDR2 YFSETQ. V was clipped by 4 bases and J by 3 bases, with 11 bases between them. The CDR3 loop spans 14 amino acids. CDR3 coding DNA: TGCGCCAGCAGCCCCGGAGAGGGTGGAAACACCATATATTTT. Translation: CASSPGEGGNTIYF.

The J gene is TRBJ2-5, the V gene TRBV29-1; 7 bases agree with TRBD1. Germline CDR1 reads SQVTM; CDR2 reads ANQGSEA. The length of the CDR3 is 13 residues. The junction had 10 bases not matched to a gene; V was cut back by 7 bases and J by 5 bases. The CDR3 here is CSGRTGAGETQYF. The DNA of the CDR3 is TGCAGCGGCAGGACAGGCGCCGGGGAGACCCAGTACTTC.

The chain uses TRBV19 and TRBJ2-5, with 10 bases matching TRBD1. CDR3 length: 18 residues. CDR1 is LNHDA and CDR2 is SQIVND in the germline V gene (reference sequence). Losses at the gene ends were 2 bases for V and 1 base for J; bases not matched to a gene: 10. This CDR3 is CASSIRVATGGPQETQYF. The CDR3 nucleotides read TGTGCCAGTAGTATAAGGGTTGCGACAGGGGGCCCCCAAGAGACCCAGTACTTC.

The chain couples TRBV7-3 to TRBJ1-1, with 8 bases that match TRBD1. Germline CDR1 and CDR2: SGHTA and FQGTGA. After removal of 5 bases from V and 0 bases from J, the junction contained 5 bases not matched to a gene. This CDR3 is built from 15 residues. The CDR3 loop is CASSLQGVMNTEAFF. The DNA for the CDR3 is TGTGCCAGCAGCCTACAGGGGGTAATGAACACTGAAGCTTTCTTT.

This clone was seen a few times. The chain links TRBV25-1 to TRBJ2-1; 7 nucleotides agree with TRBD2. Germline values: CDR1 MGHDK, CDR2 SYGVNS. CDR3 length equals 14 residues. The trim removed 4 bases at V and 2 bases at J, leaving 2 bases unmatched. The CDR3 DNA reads TGTGCCAGCAGTGCGCGGGAGACCTACAATGAGCAGTTCTTC. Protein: CASSARETYNEQFF.

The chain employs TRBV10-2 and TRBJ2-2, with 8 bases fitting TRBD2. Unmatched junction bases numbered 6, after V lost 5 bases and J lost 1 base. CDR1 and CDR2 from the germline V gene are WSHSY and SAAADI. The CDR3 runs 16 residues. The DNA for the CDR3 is TGCGCCAGCAGTATGGAGCGGGGGCGGAACACCGGGGAGCTGTTTTTT. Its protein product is CASSMERGRNTGELFF.